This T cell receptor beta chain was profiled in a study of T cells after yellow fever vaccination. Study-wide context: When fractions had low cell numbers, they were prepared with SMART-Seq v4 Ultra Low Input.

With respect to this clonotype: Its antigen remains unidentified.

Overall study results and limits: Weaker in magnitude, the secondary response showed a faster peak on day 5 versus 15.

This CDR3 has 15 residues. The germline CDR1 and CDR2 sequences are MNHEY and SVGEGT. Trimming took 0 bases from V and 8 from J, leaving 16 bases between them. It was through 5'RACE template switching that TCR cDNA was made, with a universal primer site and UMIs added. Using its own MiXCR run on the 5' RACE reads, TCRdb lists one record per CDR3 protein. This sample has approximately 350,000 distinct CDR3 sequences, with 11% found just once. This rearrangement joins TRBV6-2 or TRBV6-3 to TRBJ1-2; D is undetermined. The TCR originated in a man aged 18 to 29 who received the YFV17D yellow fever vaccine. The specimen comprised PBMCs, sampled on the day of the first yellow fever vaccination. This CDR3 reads CASSYSIVPPGGYTF. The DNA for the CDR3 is TGTGCCAGCAGTTACTCCATAGTCCCCCCGGGGGGCTACACCTTC.